This TCR beta chain was found in a study of blood T cell repertoires in COVID-19. Study-level background: Whether acute or convalescent, the COVID-19 samples came from the United States, Italy and Spain. In each case, the material was cDNA or gDNA derived from T cells, B-cell-depleted T cells, or PBMCs.

In the study's own analysis: Reference gene primer amplification yielded estimated nucleated cell counts. Sequencing was performed with immunoSEQ multiplex PCR; in TCRdb, only in-frame clones are kept and a portion is missing. V, J and clone size are taken as reported in that table, and D and trimming were inferred from the DNA itself. The sample shows roughly 310,000 clones, around nine tenths of them seen only once. This CDR3 is built from 13 residues. The junction had 6 bases not matched to a gene; V was cut back by 6 bases and J by 5 bases. Germline V gene lookup returns CDR1 MNHNY and CDR2 SVGAGI (reference sequence).

The sample taken for sequencing was peripheral blood. The TCR comes from a woman aged 45-65 years with active or convalescent COVID-19. The chain recombines TRBV6-6 with TRBJ2-5, with 7 bases matching TRBD1. In DNA form, the CDR3 reads TGTGCCAGCAGCCCGACAGGGTTGGAGACCCAGTACTTC. It is translated as CASSPTGLETQYF.